These T cell receptor beta chains were read from a single sample in a study of blood T cell repertoires in COVID-19. Libraries were prepared by immunoSEQ multiplex PCR; TCRdb keeps only in-frame clonotypes and omits some of them. This table holds roughly 70,000 clones, about 80% found once. What was sequenced was peripheral blood. The source is a woman between 55 and 75 years old with acute or convalescent COVID-19. Each CDR3 is given with its conserved first and last residue. The order of the fields is clone size, D gene, J gene, V gene, CDR3 protein, CDR3 DNA. A D gene is named only where the DNA matches it firmly. Clone size is not always given. Where it is, it says once, few, many or a class for expanded clones.

>NA|TRBD1|TRBJ2-1|TRBV25-1
CASSPPGGYNEQFF
TGTGCCAGCAGTCCCCCAGGGGGCTACAATGAGCAGTTCTTC
>NA|NA|TRBJ1-2|TRBV2
CASTGENYGYTF
TGTGCCAGCACTGGGGAGAACTATGGCTACACCTTC
>NA|NA|TRBJ2-1|TRBV7-2
CASLYRRASYNEQFF
TGTGCCAGCCTATACCGGAGGGCCAGCTACAATGAGCAGTTCTTC
>NA|TRBD1|TRBJ1-2|TRBV2
CASSAGTVIPYGYRYTF
TGTGCCAGCAGTGCCGGGACAGTAATCCCCTATGGGTACCGCTACACCTTC
>NA|NA|TRBJ2-2|TRBV5-4
CASSFSGNTGELFF
TGTGCCAGCAGCTTTAGCGGGAACACCGGGGAGCTGTTTTTT
>NA|TRBD1|TRBJ1-2|TRBV27
CASSRRGGTGHYGYTF
TGTGCCAGCAGCCGTCGAGGCGGGACAGGGCACTATGGCTACACCTTC
>NA|NA|TRBJ2-2|TRBV3-1/TRBV3-2
CASSPQALTGSNTGELFF
TGTGCCAGCAGCCCACAGGCCCTAACGGGTTCGAACACCGGGGAGCTGTTTTTT
>few|TRBD2|TRBJ2-3|TRBV5-1
CASSFFTAGASDTQYF
TGCGCCAGCAGCTTCTTTACAGCGGGGGCGTCAGATACGCAGTATTTT
>NA|NA|TRBJ2-1|TRBV19
CASSKGQLRDEQFF
TGTGCCAGTAGTAAAGGACAACTACGAGATGAGCAGTTCTTC
>NA|TRBD2|TRBJ2-5|TRBV19
CASSPLAGGSQETQYF
TGTGCCAGTAGTCCCTTAGCGGGGGGGTCCCAAGAGACCCAGTACTTC
>NA|NA|TRBJ1-2|TRBV23-1
CASSHPNGYTF
TGCGCCAGCAGTCATCCAAATGGCTACACCTTC
>NA|NA|TRBJ1-2|TRBV18
CASSPEVISNYGYTF
TGTGCCAGCTCACCGGAGGTGATATCTAACTATGGCTACACCTTC
>NA|NA|TRBJ2-7|TRBV11-2
CASNLGTGGHEQYF
TGTGCCAGCAACCTAGGCACAGGTGGCCACGAGCAGTACTTC
>NA|NA|TRBJ1-1|TRBV10-3
CAISEDSRGSTEAFF
TGTGCCATCAGTGAAGATTCCAGGGGTTCAACTGAAGCTTTCTTT
>NA|NA|TRBJ1-3|TRBV19
CASRTVASGNTIYF
TGTGCCAGTAGGACAGTCGCCTCTGGAAACACCATATATTTT
>NA|TRBD2|TRBJ2-7|TRBV27
CASSYLLAGVYEQYF
TGTGCCAGCAGTTACTTACTAGCGGGGGTTTACGAGCAGTACTTC
>NA|TRBD2|TRBJ2-2|TRBV10-3
CAISPGLANTGELFF
TGTGCCATCAGCCCGGGACTAGCTAACACCGGGGAGCTGTTTTTT
>NA|NA|TRBJ1-2|TRBV30
CAWRYGTLYGYTF
TGTGCCTGGAGGTACGGGACACTCTATGGCTACACCTTC